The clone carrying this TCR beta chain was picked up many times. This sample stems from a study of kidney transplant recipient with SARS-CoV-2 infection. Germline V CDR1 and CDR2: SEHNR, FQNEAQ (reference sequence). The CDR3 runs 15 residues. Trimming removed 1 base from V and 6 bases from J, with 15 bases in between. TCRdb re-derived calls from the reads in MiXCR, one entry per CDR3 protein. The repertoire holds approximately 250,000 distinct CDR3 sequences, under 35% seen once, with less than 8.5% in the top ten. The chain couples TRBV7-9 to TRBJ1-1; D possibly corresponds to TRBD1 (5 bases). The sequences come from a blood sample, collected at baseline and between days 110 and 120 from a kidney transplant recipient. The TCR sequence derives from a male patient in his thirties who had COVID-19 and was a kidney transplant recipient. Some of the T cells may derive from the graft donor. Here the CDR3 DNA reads TGTGCCAGCAGCTTAGTCTGGGGCTCCATCTCTGAAGCTTTCTTT. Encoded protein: CASSLVWGSISEAFF.